Listed below are T cell receptor beta chains from one sample, sequenced in a study of cytomegalovirus exposure and HLA in healthy donors. This table comes from immunoSEQ multiplex PCR, and its TCRdb copy is limited to in-frame clones, with some not included. Seen here are 100,000 to 150,000 clones, about 84% observed once, and the top ten hold around 4%. The specimen was PBMCs. The receptors originated from a man aged 40-49 years in good health and CMV-seronegative. Each CDR3 is given with its conserved first and last residue. A D gene is named only where the DNA matches it firmly. Part of the rows lack a size; the others show once, few, many or a class for expanded clones.

clone size,J gene,D gene,V gene,CDR3 DNA,CDR3 protein
few,TRBJ1-5,-,TRBV4-3,TGCGCCAGCAGCCAAGATAGGCGGGCTCCGGGTCAGCCCCAGCATTTT,CASSQDRRAPGQPQHF
few,TRBJ1-5,TRBD1,TRBV5-1,TGCGCCAGCAGCCTGACAGGGATTGATCAGCCCCAGCATTTT,CASSLTGIDQPQHF
-,TRBJ1-1,-,TRBV4-3,TGCGCCAGCAGCCAGGGAGGCGTGGGGTGGAGCACTGAAGCTTTCTTT,CASSQGGVGWSTEAFF
-,TRBJ2-1,TRBD2,TRBV6-5,TGTGCCAGCAGTTACTCCCAGCGGGGGGGGACGAATGAGCAGTTCTTC,CASSYSQRGGTNEQFF
few,TRBJ2-1,-,TRBV7-2,TGTGCCAGCAGCTTAGGGGGCCAGGGTAGTAATGAGCAGTTCTTC,CASSLGGQGSNEQFF
-,TRBJ2-1,TRBD2,TRBV7-3,TGTGCCAGCAGCTTAGGCGGGGGGGGTTCCGATGAGCAGTTCTTC,CASSLGGGGSDEQFF
-,TRBJ2-5,-,TRBV11-2,TGTGCCAGCAGCTTAGACCCGGACAGAGGAGAGACCCAGTACTTC,CASSLDPDRGETQYF
-,TRBJ1-1,-,TRBV19,TGTGCCAGTAGTACCTCCTTTAGAGGGGGGAACACTGAAGCTTTCTTT,CASSTSFRGGNTEAFF
-,TRBJ2-4,-,TRBV4-1,TGCGCCAGCAGCCAGCTACTCACCGGGAATCAGTACTTC,CASSQLLTGNQYF
-,TRBJ1-2,TRBD1,TRBV19,TGTGCCAGTAGTCCCCACCCCGGACAGGCTGATTTGGGTGGCTACACCTTC,CASSPHPGQADLGGYTF
few,TRBJ1-2,TRBD1,TRBV4-1,TGCGCCAGCAGCCAAGAAGGGACAGCATATGGCTACACCTTC,CASSQEGTAYGYTF
-,TRBJ1-2,-,TRBV11-2,TGTGCCAGCAGCTTAGAGGCAGGGGCTGAAAACTATGGCTACACCTTC,CASSLEAGAENYGYTF
-,TRBJ1-4,-,TRBV6-1,TGTGCCAGCAGCAGTATGGTTGAAAAACTGTTTTTT,CASSSMVEKLFF
-,TRBJ1-2,TRBD1,TRBV19,TGTGCCAGTAGTCCACCGGGACAGGGGATTATAGGCTACACCTTC,CASSPPGQGIIGYTF
once,TRBJ1-1,-,TRBV2,TGTGCCAGCACCCCAGGTTTCACTGAAGCTTTCTTT,CASTPGFTEAFF
-,TRBJ1-2,-,TRBV27,TGTGCCAAAAGACAGGCGAGAGGGAGAGGCTACACCTTC,CAKRQARGRGYTF
-,TRBJ2-3,TRBD1,TRBV7-3,TGTGCCAGCAGCCAAGGGACAGGGGCGCAGGATACGCAGTATTTT,CASSQGTGAQDTQYF
-,TRBJ1-4,-,TRBV5-5,TGTGCCAGCAGCTTAGCAAGAACTAATGAAAAACTGTTTTTT,CASSLARTNEKLFF
-,TRBJ1-1,-,TRBV7-9,TGTTCCAGCAGCTTAGTGGTTGCGGCCCCGAACACTGAAGCTTTCTTT,CSSSLVVAAPNTEAFF
few,TRBJ2-5,-,TRBV15,TGTGCCACCAGCAGAGCCGGGACAAGGCCTTCGAGTTCGGAGACCCAGTACTTC,CATSRAGTRPSSSETQYF
few,TRBJ2-2,-,TRBV4-3,TGCGCCAGCAGCCAAGTTGGCCAGGCCCTGAACACCGGGGAGCTGTTTTTT,CASSQVGQALNTGELFF
-,TRBJ1-1,-,TRBV7-2,TGTGCCAGCAGCTTACTGGGACTCTCGAACACTGAAGCTTTCTTT,CASSLLGLSNTEAFF
once,TRBJ1-5,-,TRBV7-8,TGTGCCAGCAGCTTCTACCCAAGCCCCGGGAGGGATCAGCCCCAGCATTTT,CASSFYPSPGRDQPQHF
-,TRBJ1-1,-,TRBV18,TGTGCCAGCTCACCAGGGCATTGGACACAGAACACTGAAGCTTTCTTT,CASSPGHWTQNTEAFF